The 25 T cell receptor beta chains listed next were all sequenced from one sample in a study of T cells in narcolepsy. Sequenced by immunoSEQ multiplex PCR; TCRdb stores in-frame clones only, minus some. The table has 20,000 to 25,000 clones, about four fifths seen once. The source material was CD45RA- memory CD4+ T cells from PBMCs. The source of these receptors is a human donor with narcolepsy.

The CDR3 is CASSLGAGTQAFF. The DNA of the CDR3 is TGTGCCAGCAGCTTAGGCGCGGGGACCCAAGCTTTCTTT. The chain uses TRBV13 and TRBJ1-1, with a possible D match to TRBD1 (5 bases). This CDR3 is built from 13 residues. V lost 0 bases and J 9 bases, leaving 11 bases between the germline ends. Germline V gene data show CDR1 as PRHDT and CDR2 as FYEKMQ (reference sequence).

The CDR3 coding sequence is TGTGCCAGCACCCCGGACAGGGTCTATGGCTACACCTTC. Translating gives CASTPDRVYGYTF. The chain carries TRBV6-5 and TRBJ1-2; 8 nucleotides match TRBD1. Germline lookup yields CDR1 MNHEY and CDR2 SVGAGI. This CDR3 is built from 13 residues. V gave up 7 bases and J gave up 4 bases; unmatched junction bases: 5.

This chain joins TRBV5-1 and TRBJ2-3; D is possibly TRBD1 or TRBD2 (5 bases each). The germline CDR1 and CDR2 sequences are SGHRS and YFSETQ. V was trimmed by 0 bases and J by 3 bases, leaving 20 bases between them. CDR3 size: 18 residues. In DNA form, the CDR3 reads TGCGCCAGCAGCTTGGGTGGGGGATGGGGAGCACCGACAGATACGCAGTATTTT. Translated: CASSLGGGWGAPTDTQYF.

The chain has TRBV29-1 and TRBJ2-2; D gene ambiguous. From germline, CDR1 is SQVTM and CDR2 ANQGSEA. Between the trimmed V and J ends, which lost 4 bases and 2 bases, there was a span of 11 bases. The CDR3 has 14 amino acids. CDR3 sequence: CSVGVNRNTGELFF. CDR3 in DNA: TGCAGCGTTGGGGTTAACAGAAACACCGGGGAGCTGTTTTTT.

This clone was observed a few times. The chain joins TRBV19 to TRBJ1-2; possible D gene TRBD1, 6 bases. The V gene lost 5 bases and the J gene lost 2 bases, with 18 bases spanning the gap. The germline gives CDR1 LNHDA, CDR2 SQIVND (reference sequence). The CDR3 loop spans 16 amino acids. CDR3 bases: TGTGCCAGTAGTGTCATCCGAACTGGGGGCAACTATGGCTACACCTTC. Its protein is CASSVIRTGGNYGYTF.

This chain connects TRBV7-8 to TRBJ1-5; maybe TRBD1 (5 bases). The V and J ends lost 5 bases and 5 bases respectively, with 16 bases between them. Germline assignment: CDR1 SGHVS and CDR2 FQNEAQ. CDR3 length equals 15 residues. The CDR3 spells CASSPLTTGYQPQHF. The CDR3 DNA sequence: TGTGCCAGCAGCCCACTAACAACAGGATATCAGCCCCAGCATTTT. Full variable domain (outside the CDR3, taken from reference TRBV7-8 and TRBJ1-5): GAGVSQSPRYKVAKRGQDVALRCDPISGHVSLFWYQQALGQGPEFLTYFQNEAQLDKSGLPSDRFFAERPEGSVSTLKIQRTQQEDSAVYLCASSPLTTGYQPQHFGDGTRLSIL.

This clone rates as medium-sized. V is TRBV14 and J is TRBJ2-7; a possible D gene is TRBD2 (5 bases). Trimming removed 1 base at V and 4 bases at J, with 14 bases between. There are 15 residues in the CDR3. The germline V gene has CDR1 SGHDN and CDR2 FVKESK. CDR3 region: CASSQVDLGGYEQYF. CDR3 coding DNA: TGTGCCAGCAGCCAAGTAGACCTCGGCGGGTACGAGCAGTACTTC.

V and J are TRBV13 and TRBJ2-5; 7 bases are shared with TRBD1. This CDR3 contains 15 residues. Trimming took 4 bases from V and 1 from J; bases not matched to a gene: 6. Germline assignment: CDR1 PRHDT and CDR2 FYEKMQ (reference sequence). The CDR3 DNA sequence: TGTGCCAGCAGCTATCGGACAGGAACCCAAGAGACCCAGTACTTC. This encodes CASSYRTGTQETQYF.

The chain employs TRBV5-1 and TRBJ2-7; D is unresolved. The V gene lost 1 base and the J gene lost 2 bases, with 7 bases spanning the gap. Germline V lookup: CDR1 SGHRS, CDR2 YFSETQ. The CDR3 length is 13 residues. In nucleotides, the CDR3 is TGCGCCAGCAGCTTGACTGTCACCTACGAGCAGTACTTC. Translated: CASSLTVTYEQYF.

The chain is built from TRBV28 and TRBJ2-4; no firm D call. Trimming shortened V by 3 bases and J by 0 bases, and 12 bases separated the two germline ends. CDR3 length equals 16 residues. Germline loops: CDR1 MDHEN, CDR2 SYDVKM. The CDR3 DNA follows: TGTGCCAGCAGTTTCGGGTCCATCATAGCCAAAAACATTCAGTACTTC. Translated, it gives CASSFGSIIAKNIQYF.

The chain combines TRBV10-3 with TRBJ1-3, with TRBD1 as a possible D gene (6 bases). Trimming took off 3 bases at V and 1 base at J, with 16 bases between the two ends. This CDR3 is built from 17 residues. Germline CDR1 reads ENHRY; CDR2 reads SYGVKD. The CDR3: CAISDDSPGASGNTIYF. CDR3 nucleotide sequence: TGTGCCATCAGTGATGACAGCCCGGGGGCTTCTGGAAACACCATATATTTT.

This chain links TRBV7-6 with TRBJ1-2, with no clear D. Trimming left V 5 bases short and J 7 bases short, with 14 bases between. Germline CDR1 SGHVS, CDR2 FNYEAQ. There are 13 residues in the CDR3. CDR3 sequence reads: CASSPIKTGGYTF. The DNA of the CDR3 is TGTGCCAGCAGCCCCATTAAGACCGGTGGCTACACCTTC.

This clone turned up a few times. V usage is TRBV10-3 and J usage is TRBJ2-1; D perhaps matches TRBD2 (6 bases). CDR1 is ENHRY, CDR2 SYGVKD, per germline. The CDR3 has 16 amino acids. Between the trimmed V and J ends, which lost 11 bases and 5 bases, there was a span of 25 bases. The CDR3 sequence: CASTRGTVNVNNEQFF. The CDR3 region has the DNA TGTGCCTCGACCCGCGGGACGGTGAACGTAAACAATGAGCAGTTCTTC.

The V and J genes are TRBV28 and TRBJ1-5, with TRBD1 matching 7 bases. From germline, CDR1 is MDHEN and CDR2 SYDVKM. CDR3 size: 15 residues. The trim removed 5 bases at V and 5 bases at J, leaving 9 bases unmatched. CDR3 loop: CASSRDSGRHQPQHF. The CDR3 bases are TGTGCCAGCAGTAGGGACAGCGGAAGGCATCAGCCCCAGCATTTT.

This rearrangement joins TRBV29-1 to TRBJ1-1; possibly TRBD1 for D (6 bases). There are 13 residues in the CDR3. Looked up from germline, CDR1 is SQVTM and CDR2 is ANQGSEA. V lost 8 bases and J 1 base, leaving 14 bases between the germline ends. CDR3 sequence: CSSRSTGNTEAFF. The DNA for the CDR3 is TGCAGCTCCCGATCGACAGGGAACACTGAAGCTTTCTTT.

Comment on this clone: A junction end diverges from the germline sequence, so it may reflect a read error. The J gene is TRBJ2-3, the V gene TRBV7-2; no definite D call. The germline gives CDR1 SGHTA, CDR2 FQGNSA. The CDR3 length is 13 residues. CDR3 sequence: CASTLLRTDTQYF. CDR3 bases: TGTGCCAGCACCTTACTCCGCACAGATACGCAGTATTTT. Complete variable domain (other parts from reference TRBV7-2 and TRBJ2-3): GAGVSQSPSNKVTEKGKDVELRCDPISGHTALYWYRQSLGQGLEFLIYFQGNSAPDKSGLPSDRFSAERTGGSVSTLTIQRTQQEDSAVYLCASTLLRTDTQYFGPGTRLTVL.

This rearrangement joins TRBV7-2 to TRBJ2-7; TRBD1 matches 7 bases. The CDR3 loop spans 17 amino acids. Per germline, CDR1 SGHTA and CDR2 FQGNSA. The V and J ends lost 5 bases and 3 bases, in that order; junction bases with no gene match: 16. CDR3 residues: CASSPRIDRVGLYEQYF. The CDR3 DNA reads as TGTGCCAGCAGCCCACGGATTGACAGGGTTGGACTCTACGAGCAGTACTTC.

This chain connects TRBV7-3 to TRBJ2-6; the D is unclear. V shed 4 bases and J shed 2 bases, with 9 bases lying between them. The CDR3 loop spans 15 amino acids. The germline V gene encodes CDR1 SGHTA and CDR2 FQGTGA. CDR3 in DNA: TGTGCCAGCAGCTCCCAGTTACCTGGGGCCAACGTCCTGACTTTC. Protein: CASSSQLPGANVLTF.

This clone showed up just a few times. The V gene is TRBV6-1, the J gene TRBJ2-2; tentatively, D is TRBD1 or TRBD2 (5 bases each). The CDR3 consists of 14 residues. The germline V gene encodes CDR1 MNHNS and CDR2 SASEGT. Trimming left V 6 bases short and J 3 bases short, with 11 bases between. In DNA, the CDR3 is TGTGCCAGCAGACCGGGACCCGACACCGGGGAGCTGTTTTTT. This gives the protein CASRPGPDTGELFF.

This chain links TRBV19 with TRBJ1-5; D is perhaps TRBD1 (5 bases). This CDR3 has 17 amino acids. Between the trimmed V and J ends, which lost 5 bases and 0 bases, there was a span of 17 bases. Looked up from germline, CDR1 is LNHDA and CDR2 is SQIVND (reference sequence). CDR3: CASSAGPGRYSNQPQHF. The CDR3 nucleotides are TGTGCCAGTAGTGCTGGCCCGGGACGGTATAGCAATCAGCCCCAGCATTTT.

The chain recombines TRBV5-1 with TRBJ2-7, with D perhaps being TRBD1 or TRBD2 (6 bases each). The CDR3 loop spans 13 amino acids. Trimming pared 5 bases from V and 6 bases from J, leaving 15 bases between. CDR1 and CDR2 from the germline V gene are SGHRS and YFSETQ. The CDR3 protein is CASSSQQGGEQYF. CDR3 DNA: TGCGCCAGCAGTTCGCAACAGGGAGGCGAGCAGTACTTC.

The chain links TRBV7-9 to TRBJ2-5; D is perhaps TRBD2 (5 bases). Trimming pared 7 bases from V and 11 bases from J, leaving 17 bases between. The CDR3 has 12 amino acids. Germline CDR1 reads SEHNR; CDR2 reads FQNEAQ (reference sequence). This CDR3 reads CASTPGVGEQYF. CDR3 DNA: TGTGCCAGCACCCCAGGAGTTGGGGAGCAGTACTTC.

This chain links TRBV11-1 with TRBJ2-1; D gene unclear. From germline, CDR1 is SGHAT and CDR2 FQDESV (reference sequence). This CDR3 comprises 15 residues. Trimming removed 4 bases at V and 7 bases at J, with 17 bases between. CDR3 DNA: TGTGCCAGCAGCTCGCGAGGAGCGACTCTGAATGAGCAGTTCTTC. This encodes CASSSRGATLNEQFF.

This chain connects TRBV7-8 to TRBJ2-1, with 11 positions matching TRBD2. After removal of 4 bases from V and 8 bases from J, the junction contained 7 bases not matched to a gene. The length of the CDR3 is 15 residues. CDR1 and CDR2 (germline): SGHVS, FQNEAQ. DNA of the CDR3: TGTGCCAGCAGCTATTTAGCGGGAGGGAATGATGAGCAGTTCTTC. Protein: CASSYLAGGNDEQFF.

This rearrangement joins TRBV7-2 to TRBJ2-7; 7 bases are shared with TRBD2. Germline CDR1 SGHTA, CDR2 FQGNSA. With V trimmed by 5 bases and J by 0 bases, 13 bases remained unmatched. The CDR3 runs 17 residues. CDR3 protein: CASSLTSSGQSSYEQYF. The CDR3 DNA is TGTGCCAGCAGCCTCACCTCTAGCGGACAATCCTCCTACGAGCAGTACTTC.